The clone carrying this T cell receptor (beta chain) is a singleton in its sample. Its specificity is unknown. The CDR3 runs 15 residues. Trimming removed 5 bases from V and 4 bases from J; junction bases left unmatched: 10. The germline CDR1 and CDR2 sequences are SEHNR and FQNEAQ (reference sequence). This entry comes from a study of beta chain features in type 1 diabetes. Every bit of the isolated RNA underwent reverse transcription, so sequencing read expressed TCRB transcripts. TCRdb's copy holds only in-frame clones and misses some; the assay was immunoSEQ multiplex PCR. This sample yields 40,000 or so clones, of which about 66% are seen a single time; roughly 2.1% belongs to the top ten. Study results and caveats: Junctions at VDJ sites from type 1 diabetes patients had fewer insertions and more deletions. Moderate yet significant TCRB CDR3 shortening was seen in Type 1 diabetes patients in all four CD4+ subsets. A definitive answer on HLA type influencing TCRB rearrangement was not reached here. Sampled from patients, naive, central memory and Treg TCRB repertoires appeared more similar than those sampled from healthy donors.

The clonotype was recovered from a woman younger than 30 with type 1 diabetes. Sequencing was performed on Tregs from blood. The chain is built from TRBV7-9 and TRBJ2-5, with 7 bases lining up with TRBD1. The CDR3 spells CASSPGTVVSETQYF. CDR3 sequence (DNA): TGTGCCAGCAGCCCAGGGACAGTCGTTTCAGAGACCCAGTACTTC.